The T cell receptor beta chain described here comes from a study of post-analysis software for immune sequencing data. Concerning this clonotype: The antigen remains undetermined.

Regarding the study as a whole: Controls' normalized Chao1 diversity significantly exceeded that of multiple sclerosis patients.

Prepared TCR beta cDNA libraries contained unique molecular identifiers. TCRdb called the PCR reads again in MiXCR, with one record for every CDR3 protein. The table includes hundreds of thousands of distinct CDR3 sequences, roughly 38% detected once. This TCR came from a girl between 5 and 17 years old with multiple sclerosis. Sequenced input: blood.

The CDR3 DNA follows: TGCGCCAGCAGCCAAGATGGCAGGGTAGGGACAGATACGCAGTATTTT. Translated: CASSQDGRVGTDTQYF. V usage is TRBV4-1 and J usage is TRBJ2-3; weak D call: TRBD1 (5 bases). With 0 bases removed from V and 3 bases from J, the gap between germline ends came to 13 bases. Germline V gene sequence: CDR1 MGHRA, CDR2 YSYEKL. CDR3 length equals 16 residues.